The source of this TCR beta chain is a study of radiotherapy plus CTLA-4 blockade in lung cancer. As for the study in general: Disease control was present in 30% to 35% of patients, and objective responses in under 20%. Broader study findings: After treatment with radiotherapy plus ipilimumab, TCR clones that came from the tumor expanded in blood. Per reports, early blood T cell clone dynamics, plus interferon-beta, forecast response most strongly.

The CDR3 totals 19 residues. The J segment lost 2 bases and the V segment lost 0 bases, leaving 14 bases of the junction unmatched. Focal radiation was given together with CTLA-4 blockade (ipilimumab) to patients with chemo-refractory metastatic non-small-cell lung cancer. As concerns this clone: Its antigen is not known.

Clones were sequenced by immunoSEQ multiplex PCR, and TCRdb holds only the in-frame ones, with some missing. The sample lists roughly 50,000 clones, just under 85% occurring once. The chain combines TRBV5-3 with TRBJ2-7, with TRBD1 matching over 10 bases. TRBV5-3 is classed as an ORF, of uncertain function. This receptor was obtained from a human donor with non-small cell lung cancer whose response to radiotherapy plus ipilimumab could not be evaluated. Sequences were derived from peripheral blood, sampled from a patient treated with radiotherapy plus ipilimumab. Here the CDR3 reads CARSLGDRGDRDLTYEQYF. The CDR3 nucleotides read TGTGCCAGAAGCTTGGGGGACAGGGGAGATCGGGACCTAACCTACGAGCAGTACTTC.